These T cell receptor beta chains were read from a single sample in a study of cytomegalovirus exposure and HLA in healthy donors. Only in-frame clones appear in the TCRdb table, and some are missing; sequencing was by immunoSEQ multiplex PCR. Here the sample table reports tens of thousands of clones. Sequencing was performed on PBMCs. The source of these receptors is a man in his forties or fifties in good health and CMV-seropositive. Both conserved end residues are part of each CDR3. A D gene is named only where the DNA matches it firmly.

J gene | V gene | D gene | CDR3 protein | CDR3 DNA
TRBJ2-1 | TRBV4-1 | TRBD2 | CASAVASGRTSYNEQFF | TGCGCCAGCGCCGTGGCTAGCGGGAGGACATCCTACAATGAGCAGTTCTTC
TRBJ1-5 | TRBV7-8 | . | CASSLDRNQPQHF | TGTGCCAGCAGCTTAGACAGGAATCAGCCCCAGCATTTT
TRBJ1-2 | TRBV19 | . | CASSAPHRDRGYTF | TGTGCCAGTAGTGCCCCGCACAGGGACCGCGGCTACACCTTC
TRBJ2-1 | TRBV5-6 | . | CASSGGAGSSNEQFF | TGTGCCAGCAGCGGCGGGGCAGGGTCCTCCAATGAGCAGTTCTTC
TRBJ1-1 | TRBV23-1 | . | CASSYPRGGGARTEAFF | TGCGCCAGCAGTTACCCTAGGGGCGGGGGCGCGAGGACTGAAGCTTTCTTT
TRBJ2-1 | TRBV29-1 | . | CSVALPSSYNEQFF | TGCAGCGTTGCCCTCCCGAGCTCCTACAATGAGCAGTTCTTC
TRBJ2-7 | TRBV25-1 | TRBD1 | CASRRGQGSYEQYF | TGTGCCAGCAGGAGGGGACAGGGGAGCTACGAGCAGTACTTC
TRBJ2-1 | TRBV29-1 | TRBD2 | CSVVSGLAGDQTHNEQFF | TGCAGCGTTGTTAGCGGACTAGCGGGAGACCAAACCCACAATGAGCAGTTCTTC
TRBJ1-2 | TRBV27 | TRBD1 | CASSLKPPGTVNYGYTF | TGTGCCAGCAGTTTAAAACCCCCCGGGACAGTGAACTATGGCTACACCTTC
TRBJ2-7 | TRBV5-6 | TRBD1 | CASSLVGQAYEQYF | TGTGCCAGCAGCTTGGTTGGACAGGCCTACGAGCAGTACTTC
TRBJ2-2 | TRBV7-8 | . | CASSSRNPGAGELFF | TGTGCCAGCAGCTCCAGGAACCCCGGGGCCGGGGAGCTGTTTTTT
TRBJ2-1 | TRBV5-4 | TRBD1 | CASSLGQGRYNEQFF | TGTGCCAGCAGCTTGGGACAGGGACGGTACAATGAGCAGTTCTTC
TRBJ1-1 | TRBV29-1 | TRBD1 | CSVDGPQGARTEAFF | TGCAGCGTTGACGGGCCACAGGGGGCGCGGACTGAAGCTTTCTTT
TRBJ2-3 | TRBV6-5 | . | CASSPRIAADTQYF | TGTGCCAGCAGTCCCCGAATAGCCGCAGATACGCAGTATTTT
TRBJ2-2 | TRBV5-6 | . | CASRIQAPDPTNTGELFF | TGTGCCAGCAGGATACAGGCTCCCGATCCTACGAACACCGGGGAGCTGTTTTTT
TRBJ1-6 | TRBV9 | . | CASSVVPIEYNSPLHF | TGTGCCAGCAGCGTAGTGCCCATAGAATATAATTCACCCCTCCACTTT
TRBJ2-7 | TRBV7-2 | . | CASSLRLEGDYEQYF | TGTGCCAGCAGCTTGCGACTCGAAGGGGACTACGAGCAGTACTTC
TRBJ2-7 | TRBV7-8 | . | CASSLLVFGYEQYF | TGTGCCAGCAGCTTACTAGTCTTTGGCTACGAGCAGTACTTC
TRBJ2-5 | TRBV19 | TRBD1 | CASSIARGWETQYF | TGTGCCAGTAGTATAGCCAGGGGGTGGGAGACCCAGTACTTC
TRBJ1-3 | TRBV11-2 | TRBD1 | CASSFGQAPSGNTIYF | TGTGCCAGCAGCTTCGGACAGGCCCCCTCTGGAAACACCATATATTTT
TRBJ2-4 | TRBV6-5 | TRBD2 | CASSPAGGGNIQYF | TGTGCCAGCAGTCCCGCGGGGGGGGGAAACATTCAGTACTTC